Listed here are 26 T cell receptor beta chains from one sample, sequenced in a study of T cells in Graves' hyperthyroidism and ophthalmopathy. RNA transcripts served as the template for amplifying TCR beta CDR3 regions. The primer set for the first-round RT-PCR of the TCR CDR3 was HTBI. TCRdb fed the multiplex PCR reads into MiXCR, producing one record per CDR3 protein. This table holds around 290,000 distinct CDR3 sequences, roughly 13% found once. The sequencing sample was made of blood. The receptors derive from a woman aged 40 to 50 with Graves' hyperthyroidism.

This clonotype has just a few counts. V gene TRBV5-8 combines with J gene TRBJ2-3; D remains unclear. Deletions cut 4 bases from V and 0 bases from J, with 6 bases between. The CDR3 totals 13 residues. Germline CDR1 SGHTS, CDR2 YDEGEE. The CDR3 loop is CASSHPSTDTQYF. The CDR3 bases are TGTGCCAGCAGCCATCCTAGCACAGATACGCAGTATTTT.

The genes are TRBV19 and TRBJ1-5; weak D call: TRBD1 (5 bases). CDR3 length equals 15 residues. Germline CDR1 is LNHDA and CDR2 is SQIVND (reference sequence). Trimming cost V 7 bases and J 0 bases, with 13 bases left between them. CDR3: CASTGSVSSNQPQHF. In DNA, the CDR3 is TGTGCCAGTACAGGGAGCGTTTCTAGCAATCAGCCCCAGCATTTT.

As to this clonotype: This may stem from a read error, because a much larger clone lies one nucleotide away. This chain uses TRBV7-9 with TRBJ1-1; D gene unclear. This CDR3 is 12 amino acids long. The germline CDR1 and CDR2 sequences are SEHNR and FQNEAQ (reference sequence). With 8 bases removed from V and 1 base from J, the gap between germline ends came to 8 bases. The CDR3 DNA sequence: TGTGCCAGCGGCCAAGGGAACACTGAAGCTTTCTTT. Protein: CASGQGNTEAFF.

The table lists this clonotype with a few counts. The chain links TRBV5-1 to TRBJ1-3, with D tentatively TRBD1 (5 bases). The CDR3 runs to 12 residues. V lost 7 bases to trimming and J lost 1 base, with 6 bases between them. CDR1 SGHRS and CDR2 YFSETQ come from the germline V gene. CDR3 protein: CASAGSGNTIYF. The CDR3 DNA is TGCGCCAGCGCAGGGTCTGGAAACACCATATATTTT.

This clonotype was seen repeatedly, ten times or more. V is TRBV25-1 and J is TRBJ2-3; tentative D call: TRBD1 (6 bases). Germline loops: CDR1 MGHDK, CDR2 SYGVNS. This CDR3 region has 15 residues. V gave up 3 bases and J gave up 2 bases, with 12 bases separating them. The DNA of the CDR3 is TGTGCCAGCAGTGAGAGAGGACAGCACACAGATACGCAGTATTTT. Amino acids: CASSERGQHTDTQYF.

The sample holds many counts of this clonotype. The chain recombines TRBV20-1 with TRBJ2-7, with D uncertain. Trimming took off 8 bases at V and 0 bases at J, with 14 bases between the two ends. Germline CDR1 reads DFQATT; CDR2 reads SNEGSKA (reference sequence). The CDR3 runs 13 residues. Written as DNA, the CDR3 is TGCAGTTGGGCCCGACCCCCCTCCTACGAGCAGTACTTC. It yields the protein CSWARPPSYEQYF.

There are many counts of this clonotype. The gene calls are TRBV27 and TRBJ2-3, with D possibly matching TRBD2 (5 bases). The ends were cut back, 5 bases at V and 2 bases at J, with 17 bases in the middle. Per the germline V gene, CDR1 is MNHEY and CDR2 is SMNVEV (reference sequence). The CDR3 has 16 amino acids. The CDR3: CASSPLVEADTDTQYF. The CDR3 DNA is TGTGCCAGCAGTCCGTTGGTTGAAGCGGACACAGATACGCAGTATTTT.

Only a few counts were recorded for this clonotype. The chain joins TRBV24-1 to TRBJ2-3; D might be TRBD1 or TRBD2, each matching 5 bases. The length of the CDR3 is 15 residues. Germline-derived CDR1 and CDR2 are KGHDR and SFDVKD. V shed 4 bases and J shed 2 bases, with 12 bases lying between them. The CDR3 nucleotides read TGTGCCACCAGTGACCCGGGACGGAACACAGATACGCAGTATTTT. Protein product: CATSDPGRNTDTQYF.

At least ten counts were recorded for this clonotype. The chain employs TRBV6-1 and TRBJ2-7; TRBD1 might be the D (5 bases). Per germline, CDR1 MNHNS and CDR2 SASEGT. V dropped 8 bases and J dropped 4 bases, with 15 bases sitting between them. This CDR3 is built from 13 residues. The CDR3 protein is CASGALGVYEQYF. The CDR3 DNA sequence: TGTGCCAGCGGGGCGCTTGGGGTATACGAGCAGTACTTC.

This clonotype occurred many times. V gene TRBV12-3 or TRBV12-4 combines with J gene TRBJ1-1, with D possibly TRBD1 on 5 matching bases. Trimming took off 6 bases at V and 5 bases at J, with 16 bases between the two ends. This CDR3 spans 14 amino acids. In nucleotides, the CDR3 is TGTGCCAGCAGCCCCCCCCTGGGGCGAACTGAAGCTTTCTTT. Amino acids: CASSPPLGRTEAFF.

This clonotype appeared many times. The CDR3, as DNA: TGTGCCAGCAGTTTATCCGTAGTAGCGGGGCGGAACGAGCAGTACTTC. Amino acids: CASSLSVVAGRNEQYF. V is TRBV12-3 or TRBV12-4 and J is TRBJ2-7, with TRBD2 matching 8 bases. The CDR3 spans 16 residues. Trimming took 2 bases from V and 5 from J; bases not matched to a gene: 11.

This clonotype was seen ten or more times. The V call is TRBV20-1, the J call TRBJ1-1; the D is unclear. The CDR3 loop spans 13 amino acids. Germline CDR1 and CDR2: DFQATT and SNEGSKA (reference sequence). Trimming shortened V by 0 bases and J by 7 bases, and 12 bases separated the two germline ends. This CDR3 reads CSARDLTGFEAFF. CDR3 bases: TGCAGTGCTAGAGATCTGACGGGTTTTGAAGCTTTCTTT.

This clonotype was seen repeatedly, ten times or more. The V call is TRBV6-1, the J call TRBJ2-5, with a possible D match to TRBD2 (5 bases). The CDR3 runs to 13 residues. The V and J ends lost 5 bases and 3 bases respectively, with 10 bases between them. CDR1 is MNHNS, CDR2 SASEGT, per germline. The CDR3 here is CASSWERKETQYF. The CDR3, as DNA: TGTGCCAGCAGTTGGGAGCGTAAAGAGACCCAGTACTTC.

The V gene is TRBV4-1, the J gene TRBJ2-2, with 9 bases identical to TRBD2. The CDR3 totals 19 residues. V lost 0 bases and J lost 5; bases outside the gene matches: 13. Germline V gives CDR1 MGHRA, CDR2 YSYEKL. CDR3 region: CASSQDGLAGSSHTGELFF. In DNA, the CDR3 is TGCGCCAGCAGCCAAGACGGGCTAGCGGGAAGTTCCCATACCGGGGAGCTGTTTTTT.

This clonotype was detected ten times or more. V and J are TRBV5-1 and TRBJ2-7, with a possible D match to TRBD1 (6 bases). The ends were cut back, 7 bases at V and 7 bases at J, with 15 bases in the middle. The CDR3 length is 12 residues. Germline CDR1 reads SGHRS; CDR2 reads YFSETQ. CDR3 nucleotides: TGCGCCAGCCGAATGGACAGAGGGGAGCAGTACTTC. It is translated as CASRMDRGEQYF. The full variable domain, its missing parts supplied by reference TRBV5-1 and TRBJ2-7, is KAGVTQTPRYLIKTRGQQVTLSCSPISGHRSVSWYQQTPGQGLQFLFEYFSETQRNKGNFPGRFSGRQFSNSRSEMNVSTLELGDSALYLCASRMDRGEQYFGPGTRLTVT.

This clonotype was seen at least ten times. This rearrangement joins TRBV16 to TRBJ1-1, with D perhaps TRBD1 (6 bases). V was pared by 4 bases and J by 5 bases, with 11 bases between. Germline V lookup: CDR1 KGHSY, CDR2 FQNENV. This CDR3 has 13 amino acids. Here the CDR3 reads CASSRGGVTEAFF. In nucleotides, the CDR3 is TGTGCCAGCAGCCGAGGGGGGGTTACTGAAGCTTTCTTT.

The genes are TRBV10-3 and TRBJ1-3, with a possible D match to TRBD1 (5 bases). The V and J ends lost 3 bases and 2 bases respectively, with 14 bases between them. The CDR3 sequence is 16 residues long. Germline values: CDR1 ENHRY, CDR2 SYGVKD. The CDR3 loop is CAISDDGTSTGNTIYF. CDR3 in DNA: TGTGCCATCAGTGATGACGGGACCTCAACTGGAAACACCATATATTTT.

The table lists this clonotype with a few counts. The genes are TRBV20-1 and TRBJ2-1; 14 bases line up with TRBD2. Unmatched junction bases numbered 4, after V lost 6 bases and J lost 6 bases. CDR1 is DFQATT and CDR2 is SNEGSKA in the germline V gene (reference sequence). The CDR3 is 14 residues long. In DNA, the CDR3 is TGCAGTGCAGCGGGGACTAGCGGGAGCAATGAGCAGTTCTTC. Its translation is CSAAGTSGSNEQFF.

As regards this clonotype: This may arise from a read error, as a much more abundant clone is one base away. The chain couples TRBV7-2 to TRBJ2-1; 11 positions match TRBD2. The germline V gene has CDR1 SGHTA and CDR2 FQGNSA. The CDR3 has 17 residues. CDR3 DNA sequence: TGTGCCAGCAGCCGCACGGGGACTAGCGGAGGTAACAATGAGAAGTTCTTC. Translated, it gives CASSRTGTSGGNNEKFF. Based on the CDR3 plus reference TRBV7-2 and TRBJ2-1, the full variable domain is GAGVSQSPSNKVTEKGKDVELRCDPISGHTALYWYRQSLGQGLEFLIYFQGNSAPDKSGLPSDRFSAERTGGSVSTLTIQRTQQEDSAVYLCASSRTGTSGGNNEKFFGPGTRLTVL.

The sample holds many counts of this clonotype. The rearrangement links TRBV24-1 to TRBJ2-1, with 7 bases matching TRBD2. The CDR3 extends over 16 amino acids. The junction had 10 bases not matched to a gene; V was cut back by 3 bases and J by 6 bases. Per germline, CDR1 KGHDR and CDR2 SFDVKD. CDR3 residues: CATSDREVRKANEQFF. DNA for the CDR3: TGTGCCACCAGTGATCGGGAGGTTCGCAAGGCCAATGAGCAGTTCTTC.

This clonotype came up many times. The chain recombines TRBV30 with TRBJ1-1; weak D call: TRBD1 (6 bases). V was clipped by 1 base and J by 11 bases, with 17 bases between them. Per the germline V gene, CDR1 is GTSNPN and CDR2 is SVGIG (reference sequence). The CDR3 runs 13 residues. CDR3 residues: CAWSARGPQEAFF. The CDR3, as DNA: TGTGCCTGGAGTGCCAGGGGTCCCCAGGAGGCTTTCTTT.

This clonotype was seen many times. V usage is TRBV7-3 and J usage is TRBJ2-7, with TRBD1 matching 7 bases. The trim removed 4 bases at V and 3 bases at J, leaving 6 bases unmatched. CDR3 size: 14 residues. CDR1 and CDR2 (germline): SGHTA, FQGTGA. The DNA for the CDR3 is TGTGCCAGCAGCTCCGGGACAGACGGCTACGAGCAGTACTTC. It specifies CASSSGTDGYEQYF. Combining the CDR3 with reference TRBV7-3 and TRBJ2-7 gives the whole variable domain GAGVSQTPSNKVTEKGKYVELRCDPISGHTALYWYRQSLGQGPEFLIYFQGTGAADDSGLPNDRFFAVRPEGSVSTLKIQRTERGDSAVYLCASSSGTDGYEQYFGPGTRLTVT.

This clonotype was detected a few times. The chain employs TRBV19 and TRBJ2-1; no reliable D call. Germline values: CDR1 LNHDA, CDR2 SQIVND (reference sequence). With 8 bases removed from V and 0 bases from J, the gap between germline ends came to 11 bases. The CDR3 length is 14 residues. The CDR3 DNA reads TGTGCCAGTTCTAGGTCTAGCTCCTACAATGAGCAGTTCTTC. This translates into CASSRSSSYNEQFF.

This clonotype came up many times. J is TRBJ2-6 and V is TRBV3-1; TRBD1 aligns across 7 bases. The ends lost 4 bases at V and 4 bases at J; junction bases unmatched: 10. The germline CDR1 and CDR2 sequences are LGHDT and YNNKEL (reference sequence). The CDR3 length is 17 residues. CDR3 DNA sequence: TGTGCCAGCAGCCCGACAGGGATGAGGCCCGGGGCCAACGTCCTGACTTTC. Protein: CASSPTGMRPGANVLTF.

This clonotype was detected ten times or more. V is TRBV28 and J is TRBJ2-7, with 14 bases aligning to TRBD2. CDR3 length: 19 residues. CDR1 MDHEN and CDR2 SYDVKM come from the germline V gene. Trimming removed 6 bases from V and 6 bases from J; junction bases left unmatched: 19. The CDR3 here is CASRPPGTSGRLEGGEQYF. CDR3 nucleotides: TGTGCCAGCAGGCCGCCGGGGACTAGCGGGAGACTTGAGGGCGGCGAGCAGTACTTC.

This clonotype occurred a few times. The chain joins TRBV19 to TRBJ2-5; D is ambiguous. V gave up 4 bases and J gave up 5 bases, with 11 bases separating them. The CDR3 sequence is 13 residues long. CDR1 LNHDA and CDR2 SQIVND come from the germline V gene (reference sequence). CDR3 nucleotide sequence: TGTGCCAGTAGTACCGTGGGCTGGGAGACCCAGTACTTC. Its protein product is CASSTVGWETQYF.